These T cell receptor beta chains were read from a single sample in a study of technical replicates of blood from a few donors. Method: immunoSEQ multiplex PCR; TCRdb's copy keeps in-frame clones and lacks some. Here the sample spans some 56,000 clones, 90% to 95% being singletons. The specimen was PBMCs. All receptors derive from a human donor in good health. Some clones in this sample may be carry-over from other donors' samples. Each CDR3 is given with its conserved first and last residue. D genes are given only for firm matches. Only some rows state a clone size, as once, few, many or a class for expanded clones.

clone size,D gene,V gene,J gene,CDR3 protein,CDR3 DNA
NA,NA,TRBV5-1,TRBJ1-4,CASSLVWGLGEKLFF,TGCGCCAGCAGCTTAGTTTGGGGGCTGGGTGAAAAACTGTTTTTT
NA,NA,TRBV7-7,TRBJ2-5,CASSLSGTKETQYF,TGTGCCAGCAGCTTGAGTGGGACAAAAGAGACCCAGTACTTC
NA,TRBD1,TRBV18,TRBJ2-5,CASSPGTGALETQYF,TGTGCCAGCTCACCCGGGACAGGGGCGTTAGAGACCCAGTACTTC
NA,NA,TRBV11-1,TRBJ2-3,CASSFSANTDTQYF,TGTGCCAGCAGCTTTTCTGCTAACACAGATACGCAGTATTTT
NA,TRBD2,TRBV7-2,TRBJ2-3,CASSLILLAGDTDTQYF,TGTGCCAGCAGCTTAATCCTACTAGCGGGAGACACAGATACGCAGTATTTT
NA,NA,TRBV5-1,TRBJ1-1,CASSLWQNTEAFF,TGCGCCAGCAGCCTGTGGCAGAACACTGAAGCTTTCTTT
NA,TRBD1,TRBV4-3,TRBJ1-4,CASSRNRGPNEKLFF,TGCGCCAGCAGCCGTAACAGGGGCCCTAATGAAAAACTGTTTTTT
NA,NA,TRBV6-5,TRBJ1-2,CASSYVDSNYGYTF,TGTGCCAGCAGTTACGTGGACAGCAACTATGGCTACACCTTC
NA,TRBD1,TRBV29-1,TRBJ2-7,CSGGTGYEQYF,TGCAGCGGGGGGACAGGTTACGAGCAGTACTTC
NA,NA,TRBV7-2,TRBJ2-7,CASSFYYEQYF,TGTGCCAGCAGCTTTTACTACGAGCAGTACTTC
NA,TRBD1,TRBV7-9,TRBJ1-4,CASSSIQDRAGESEKLFF,TGTGCCAGCAGTTCGATCCAGGACAGGGCGGGAGAGAGTGAAAAACTGTTTTTT
NA,NA,TRBV15,TRBJ2-2,CATSRYGGSAGELFF,TGTGCCACCAGCAGATACGGCGGGTCCGCTGGGGAGCTGTTTTTT
NA,NA,TRBV6-1,TRBJ2-3,CASSSTATDTQYF,TGTGCCAGCAGTAGTACAGCCACAGATACGCAGTATTTT
NA,TRBD2,TRBV5-4,TRBJ2-7,CASSPAGTSKYEQYF,TGTGCCAGCAGCCCCGCCGGGACTAGCAAATACGAGCAGTACTTC
NA,NA,TRBV29-1,TRBJ1-3,CSVAATAGNTIYF,TGCAGCGTTGCTGCTACCGCTGGAAACACCATATATTTT
NA,NA,TRBV11-1,TRBJ2-3,CASSLELTDTQYF,TGTGCCAGCAGCTTAGAGCTCACAGATACGCAGTATTTT
once,TRBD1,TRBV5-8,TRBJ2-6,CASSLITGGWANVLTF,TGTGCCAGCAGCTTAATCACAGGGGGATGGGCCAACGTCCTGACTTTC
NA,NA,TRBV7-2,TRBJ2-2,CASSFVLFKNTGELFF,TGTGCCAGCAGCTTTGTATTGTTTAAAAACACCGGGGAGCTGTTTTTT
NA,NA,TRBV7-2,TRBJ2-3,CASSSPGLRRTDTQYF,TGTGCCAGCAGCTCGCCGGGACTTCGGCGCACAGATACGCAGTATTTT
NA,TRBD2,TRBV13,TRBJ2-5,CASSFVVAGVQETQYF,TGTGCCAGCAGCTTCGTAGTAGCGGGGGTCCAAGAGACCCAGTACTTC
NA,TRBD1,TRBV6-5,TRBJ1-2,CASSYSTGGHGYTF,TGTGCCAGCAGTTACTCGACAGGGGGCCATGGCTACACCTTC
NA,NA,TRBV5-1,TRBJ2-7,CASSLAGGYYEQYF,TGCGCCAGCAGCTTGGCCGGGGGTTACTACGAGCAGTACTTC
NA,TRBD2,TRBV5-4,TRBJ2-5,CASSQSGGARETQYF,TGTGCCAGCAGCCAGAGCGGGGGGGCTCGAGAGACCCAGTACTTC
once,NA,TRBV6-1,TRBJ1-3,CASSEVRSGNTIYF,TGTGCCAGCAGTGAAGTTCGCTCTGGAAACACCATATATTTT
NA,NA,TRBV19,TRBJ1-1,CASIPWGETEAFF,TGTGCCAGTATCCCCTGGGGGGAAACTGAAGCTTTCTTT
NA,TRBD2,TRBV6-1,TRBJ2-2,CASSKLAEGTGELFF,TGTGCCAGCAGTAAACTAGCGGAGGGGACCGGGGAGCTGTTTTTT
NA,NA,TRBV6-5,TRBJ1-2,CASSYLSGTDNYGYTF,TGTGCCAGCAGTTACCTGTCAGGAACCGATAACTATGGCTACACCTTC
NA,TRBD2,TRBV6-6,TRBJ2-3,CASRRGLGPDTQYF,TGTGCCAGCAGACGTGGACTAGGCCCAGATACGCAGTATTTT
once,TRBD1,TRBV18,TRBJ1-3,CASSPGQPIGNTIYF,TGTGCCAGCTCACCGGGACAGCCGATTGGAAACACCATATATTTT
few,NA,TRBV30,TRBJ1-2,CAWSVTSQGYTF,TGTGCCTGGAGTGTAACGAGCCAAGGCTACACCTTC
NA,TRBD2,TRBV27,TRBJ2-3,CASMGGGTDQLDTQYF,TGTGCCAGCATGGGCGGGGGGACCGATCAATTAGATACGCAGTATTTT
NA,NA,TRBV20-1,TRBJ1-2,CSAEIGPGYTF,TGCAGTGCTGAAATCGGTCCAGGCTACACCTTC
NA,TRBD1,TRBV2,TRBJ1-2,CASAVGTGYGYTF,TGTGCCAGCGCGGTCGGGACAGGTTATGGCTACACCTTC
NA,NA,TRBV7-2,TRBJ1-3,CASSPTAGGFDSGNTIYF,TGTGCCAGCAGCCCAACCGCGGGGGGGTTCGACTCTGGAAACACCATATATTTT
NA,NA,TRBV30,TRBJ2-5,CAWSVFGEETQYF,TGTGCCTGGAGTGTCTTCGGGGAAGAGACCCAGTACTTC
NA,TRBD1,TRBV5-6,TRBJ1-2,CASNLGQGGGYTF,TGTGCCAGCAACCTGGGACAGGGCGGAGGCTACACCTTC
NA,NA,TRBV5-1,TRBJ1-1,CASSLDPSGTEAFF,TGCGCCAGCAGCTTGGACCCCTCGGGGACTGAAGCTTTCTTT
NA,TRBD1,TRBV4-3,TRBJ1-2,CASSQRDRVYGYTF,TGCGCCAGCAGCCAACGAGACAGGGTTTATGGCTACACCTTC
NA,TRBD1,TRBV11-2,TRBJ1-4,CASSPDRGREKLFF,TGTGCCAGCAGCCCCGACAGGGGGCGTGAAAAACTGTTTTTT
NA,TRBD2,TRBV4-3,TRBJ2-7,CASSQDREGGYEQYF,TGCGCCAGCAGCCAAGATCGGGAGGGGGGCTACGAGCAGTACTTC
NA,NA,TRBV7-6,TRBJ2-2,CASSLALGTGELFF,TGTGCCAGCAGCTTAGCGCTCGGGACAGGGGAGCTGTTTTTT
NA,NA,TRBV5-4,TRBJ2-3,CASSLQLDTQYF,TGTGCCAGCAGCTTGCAGTTAGATACGCAGTATTTT
NA,TRBD1,TRBV4-1,TRBJ1-5,CASSQDQGAYSNQPQHF,TGCGCCAGCAGCCAAGACCAGGGGGCGTATAGCAATCAGCCCCAGCATTTT
NA,NA,TRBV7-8,TRBJ2-3,CASSPPREDTQYF,TGTGCCAGCAGCCCCCCCAGGGAAGATACGCAGTATTTT
NA,NA,TRBV29-1,TRBJ1-1,CSVPGYGRRGNTEAFF,TGCAGCGTCCCCGGATACGGCCGCCGCGGAAACACTGAAGCTTTCTTT
NA,NA,TRBV7-2,TRBJ2-6,CASSPDSTSGANVLTF,TGTGCCAGCAGCCCGGACAGCACCTCTGGGGCCAACGTCCTGACTTTC
NA,NA,TRBV19,TRBJ1-5,CASSMERKISNQPQHF,TGTGCCAGTAGTATGGAGCGGAAAATTAGCAATCAGCCCCAGCATTTT